This T cell receptor (beta chain) originates from a study of post-analysis software for immune sequencing data. Study at large: The cohort encompassed relapsing-remitting, secondary progressive and progressive-relapsing multiple sclerosis disease courses.

Findings and caveats of the study: When compared against controls, multiple sclerosis patients showed significantly lower normalized Chao1 diversity. Relative to controls, patients had 5 or 6 TRBV segments at higher frequency, with TRBV5-6, TRBV5-1 and TRBV20-1 among these. Same-batch samples co-clustered strongly by F measure.

The TCR beta cDNA libraries carried unique molecular identifiers. TCRdb recomputed calls from the PCR reads with MiXCR, one row per CDR3 protein. The sample consists of fewer than 850,000 distinct CDR3 sequences, 25% to 30% of them appearing once. Concerning this clonotype itself: Antigen unknown.

Trimming removed 4 bases at V and 5 bases at J, with 11 bases between. CDR1 is SGHAT, CDR2 FQNNGV, per germline. CDR3 length equals 14 residues. The clonotype originates from a girl under 18 with multiple sclerosis. The sample consisted of blood. This chain links TRBV11-2 with TRBJ2-2; D not certain. The CDR3 coding sequence is TGTGCCAGCAGCTGGGTCCTCGGGACCGGGGAGCTGTTTTTT. Amino acids: CASSWVLGTGELFF. The entire variable domain, with the rest obtained from reference TRBV11-2 and TRBJ2-2, is as follows: EAGVAQSPRYKIIEKRQSVAFWCNPISGHATLYWYQQILGQGPKLLIQFQNNGVVDDSQLPKDRFSAERLKGVDSTLKIQPAKLEDSAVYLCASSWVLGTGELFFGEGSRLTVL.